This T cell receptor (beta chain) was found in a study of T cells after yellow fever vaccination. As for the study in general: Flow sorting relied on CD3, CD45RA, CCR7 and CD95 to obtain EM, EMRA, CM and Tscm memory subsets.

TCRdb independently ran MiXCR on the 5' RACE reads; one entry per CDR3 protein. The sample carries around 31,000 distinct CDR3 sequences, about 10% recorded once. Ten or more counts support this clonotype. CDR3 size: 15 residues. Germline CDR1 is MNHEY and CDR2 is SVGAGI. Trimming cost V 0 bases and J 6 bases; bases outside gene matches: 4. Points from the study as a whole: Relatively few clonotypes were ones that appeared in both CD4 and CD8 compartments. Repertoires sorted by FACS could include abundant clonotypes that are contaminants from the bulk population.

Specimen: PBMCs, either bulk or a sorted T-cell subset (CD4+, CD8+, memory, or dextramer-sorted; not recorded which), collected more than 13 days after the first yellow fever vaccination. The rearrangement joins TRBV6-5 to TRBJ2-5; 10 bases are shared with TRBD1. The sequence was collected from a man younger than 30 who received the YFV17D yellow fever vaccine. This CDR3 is CASSYSTGGGKTQYF. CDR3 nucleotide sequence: TGTGCCAGCAGTTACTCGACAGGGGGCGGGAAGACCCAGTACTTC.